This TCR beta chain comes out of a study of blood T cell repertoires in COVID-19. As for the study in general: The United States, Italy and Spain provided the acute and convalescent COVID-19 samples. In each case, the material was cDNA or gDNA derived from T cells, B-cell-depleted T cells, or PBMCs.

The CDR3 is 16 residues long. Germline CDR1 is MDHEN and CDR2 is SYDVKM. The V end lost 4 bases, the J end lost 0 bases, and 13 bases lay between the germline ends. Using immunoSEQ multiplex PCR, the repertoire was profiled, and TCRdb retains in-frame clones only, with some absent. The data hold 150,000 or so clones, with roughly 80% observed a single time. The source of this sequence is a woman aged 50 to 60 with active or convalescent COVID-19. The chain couples TRBV28 to TRBJ1-3; tentatively, D is TRBD1 (6 bases). The sample consisted of peripheral blood. The CDR3 sequence: CASSSLTGRSGNTIYF. The CDR3 DNA reads as TGTGCCAGCAGTTCCCTTACAGGGCGCTCTGGAAACACCATATATTTT.